The 7 T cell receptor beta chains in this list originate from one sample, sequenced in a study of T cell responses to AZD1222 COVID-19 vaccine. TCRdb's copy holds only in-frame clones and misses some; the assay was immunoSEQ multiplex PCR. The sample has 210,000 or so clones; about 93% are singletons. Sequences were derived from peripheral blood, sampled on day 0 of MenACWY control vaccination. Receptor source: an adult in good health.

The rearrangement uses TRBV18 and TRBJ2-1; 10 bases map to TRBD2. The germline CDR1 and CDR2 sequences are KGHSH and LQKENI. The trim removed 10 bases at V and 5 bases at J, leaving 8 bases unmatched. The CDR3 is made up of 14 amino acids. CDR3 coding DNA: TGTGCCACCAGCTTAGCGGGGGGCCACAATGAGCAGTTCTTC. Amino acids: CATSLAGGHNEQFF.

This clone was recorded once. This chain connects TRBV6-5 to TRBJ2-4; 9 bases match TRBD1. The ends lost 7 bases at V and 8 bases at J; junction bases unmatched: 9. The V gene's germline CDR1 is MNHEY and CDR2 SVGAGI. The CDR3 contains 14 residues. The CDR3 nucleotides read TGTGCCAGCAATGCGGGACAGGGCACGGACATTCAGTACTTC. It is translated as CASNAGQGTDIQYF.

The chain carries TRBV11-1 and TRBJ1-2; no clear D gene. V lost 2 bases to trimming and J lost 4 bases, with 8 bases between them. This CDR3 has 13 residues. The germline gives CDR1 SGHAT, CDR2 FQDESV (reference sequence). The CDR3 DNA sequence: TGTGCCAGCAGCTTAATCTCAGGCTATGGCTACACCTTC. Its protein product is CASSLISGYGYTF.

CDR3 in amino acids: CASSLWGSTDTQYF. The CDR3 nucleotides are TGTGCCAGCAGTTTATGGGGCAGCACAGATACGCAGTATTTT. The rearrangement joins TRBV27 to TRBJ2-3; possibly TRBD1 for D (5 bases). There are 14 residues in the CDR3. Germline V lookup: CDR1 MNHEY, CDR2 SMNVEV (reference sequence). V was shortened by 1 base and J by 0 bases, with 5 bases between the two germline ends.

The gene calls are TRBV6-5 and TRBJ2-1; 7 nucleotides line up with TRBD2. V lost 10 bases, J lost 8 bases, and 11 bases stayed unmatched. The germline V gene encodes CDR1 MNHEY and CDR2 SVGAGI. CDR3 length: 13 amino acids. The CDR3 here is CANLRLALDEQFF. For the CDR3, the DNA is TGTGCCAACCTTAGACTAGCTTTGGATGAGCAGTTCTTC.

This sequence joins TRBV7-9 and TRBJ1-4, with 9 bases lining up with TRBD1. The CDR3 sequence is 16 residues long. Germline V lookup: CDR1 SEHNR, CDR2 FQNEAQ (reference sequence). The V gene end was trimmed by 1 base and the J gene end by 5 bases; junction bases not matched to a gene: 5. CDR3: CASSLGVGQGNEKLFF. CDR3 bases: TGTGCCAGCAGCTTAGGTGTAGGACAGGGGAATGAAAAACTGTTTTTT.

The rearrangement links TRBV9 to TRBJ2-3; 9 bases are a match to TRBD2. V lost 3 bases, J lost 6 bases, and 14 bases stayed unmatched. CDR1 and CDR2 from the germline V gene are SGDLS and YYNGEE. The CDR3 is 17 residues long. In DNA, the CDR3 is TGTGCCAGCAGCGGGAGGAGAGCCGGGACTAGCCTCGATACGCAGTATTTT. It encodes CASSGRRAGTSLDTQYF.